Below, 16 T cell receptor beta chains from the same sample are listed, as sequenced in a study of shared clonotypes between healthy human individuals. TCRdb keeps only in-frame clones here, not all; method: immunoSEQ multiplex PCR. Among 2.5 million or so clones listed, 90% to 95% were seen once. Sequenced: naive CD4+ T cells sorted from blood. The subset: CD45RA+ positively selected. The source of these receptors is a man younger than 35 in good health.

The gene calls are TRBV7-2 and TRBJ2-7, with D possibly matching TRBD1 (5 bases). CDR3 length equals 14 residues. CDR1 is SGHTA, CDR2 FQGNSA, per germline. V was cut by 6 bases and J by 4 bases, with 16 bases left in between. CDR3 in DNA: TGTGCCAGCAGTCTCGCGCAGGGTCGGTACGAGCAGTACTTC. Translation gives CASSLAQGRYEQYF.

The rearrangement joins TRBV11-2 to TRBJ2-7, with 8 bases that match TRBD2. There are 15 residues in the CDR3. Germline assignment: CDR1 SGHAT and CDR2 FQNNGV. V was pared by 6 bases and J by 6 bases, with 13 bases of the junction left unmatched. The CDR3 reads CASSSGPVRGVEQYF. As DNA, the CDR3 is TGTGCCAGCAGTTCCGGGCCGGTGCGGGGGGTCGAGCAGTACTTC.

This sequence joins TRBV6-1 and TRBJ2-3, with unresolved D. The CDR3 runs to 14 residues. Per germline, CDR1 MNHNS and CDR2 SASEGT. Trimming shortened V by 8 bases and J by 3 bases, and 15 bases separated the two germline ends. The CDR3 coding sequence is TGTGCCAGCGGCTGGCTAACTAAAACAGATACGCAGTATTTT. This gives the protein CASGWLTKTDTQYF.

The chain joins TRBV11-3 to TRBJ2-1, with TRBD1 identical over 7 bases. The CDR3 spans 11 residues. V shed 4 bases, J shed 10 bases, and the junction held 1 base outside the gene matches. From germline, CDR1 is SGHNT and CDR2 YENEEA. CDR3 DNA sequence: TGTGCCAGCAGCTCGACAGGGGAGCAGTTCTTC. It is translated as CASSSTGEQFF.

The V call is TRBV5-1, the J call TRBJ2-7; D is perhaps TRBD1 or TRBD2 (5 bases each). Germline V lookup: CDR1 SGHRS, CDR2 YFSETQ. V dropped 1 base and J dropped 2 bases, with 10 bases sitting between them. The CDR3 has 14 residues. The CDR3 DNA is TGCGCCAGCAGCTTGTTTGGGGGACCCTACGAGCAGTACTTC. Its translation is CASSLFGGPYEQYF.

The genes are TRBV6-5 and TRBJ2-7; TRBD2 matches 7 bases. V gave up 0 bases and J gave up 4 bases; unmatched junction bases: 6. CDR1 is MNHEY and CDR2 is SVGAGI in the germline V gene. This CDR3 spans 15 amino acids. In nucleotides, the CDR3 is TGTGCCAGCAGTTACTCTGACCCCGGGAGGTACGAGCAGTACTTC. As protein: CASSYSDPGRYEQYF.

The chain combines TRBV10-3 with TRBJ2-7; D not certain. Trimming left V 2 bases short and J 2 bases short, with 13 bases between. The germline V gene has CDR1 ENHRY and CDR2 SYGVKD. This CDR3 region has 15 residues. The CDR3 protein is CAISEGDSSTYEQYF. In DNA, the CDR3 is TGTGCCATCAGTGAGGGGGATTCCTCTACCTACGAGCAGTACTTC.

CDR3: CASSLATGSYNEQFF. CDR3 DNA sequence: TGTGCCAGCAGCTTAGCCACAGGTTCCTACAATGAGCAGTTCTTC. The chain employs TRBV7-8 and TRBJ2-1, with D maybe TRBD1 (5 bases). CDR3 length: 15 residues. V shed 0 bases and J shed 1 base, with 7 bases lying between them. CDR1 is SGHVS and CDR2 is FQNEAQ in the germline V gene.

CDR3 nucleotide sequence: TGTGCCAGCAGAAGGGACCTAGGGGAGGCTGCGTTCTTC. It encodes CASRRDLGEAAFF. This rearrangement joins TRBV2 to TRBJ2-1, with a weak D call TRBD2 (6 bases). The V and J ends lost 6 bases and 15 bases respectively, with 21 bases between them. CDR1 and CDR2 from the germline V gene are SNHLY and FYNNEI. This CDR3 has 13 residues. Looking up the rest from reference TRBV2 and TRBJ2-1 gives the full variable domain: EPEVTQTPSHQVTQMGQEVILRCVPISNHLYFYWYRQILGQKVEFLVSFYNNEISEKSEIFDDQFSVERPDGSNFTLKIRSTKLEDSAMYFCASRRDLGEAAFFGPGTRLTVL.

This clone was recorded only once. V and J are TRBV5-1 and TRBJ1-1; D call uncertain. CDR3 length equals 14 residues. Germline CDR1 reads SGHRS; CDR2 reads YFSETQ. V gave up 0 bases and J gave up 2 bases, with 8 bases separating them. In DNA, the CDR3 is TGCGCCAGCAGCTTGGGGGTCTTTAACACTGAAGCTTTCTTT. This gives the protein CASSLGVFNTEAFF. The complete variable domain, with remaining parts taken from reference TRBV5-1 and TRBJ1-1, reads KAGVTQTPRYLIKTRGQQVTLSCSPISGHRSVSWYQQTPGQGLQFLFEYFSETQRNKGNFPGRFSGRQFSNSRSEMNVSTLELGDSALYLCASSLGVFNTEAFFGQGTRLTVV.

The chain couples TRBV10-3 to TRBJ1-1; D gene unclear. Per germline, CDR1 ENHRY and CDR2 SYGVKD. Trimming removed 6 bases from V and 0 bases from J, with 14 bases in between. This CDR3 is 15 amino acids long. CDR3: CAIRPVGRVNTEAFF. As DNA, the CDR3 is TGTGCCATCAGGCCGGTGGGTCGCGTGAACACTGAAGCTTTCTTT.

The chain recombines TRBV25-1 with TRBJ1-2, with 10 bases lining up with TRBD1. Germline CDR1 is MGHDK and CDR2 is SYGVNS. This CDR3 has 15 residues. V trimming: 5 bases; J trimming: 4 bases; junction bases outside the gene matches: 7. This chain's CDR3 is CASSNPGQGIYGYTF. The CDR3 DNA follows: TGTGCCAGCAGTAACCCGGGACAGGGGATCTATGGCTACACCTTC.

The chain joins TRBV1 to TRBJ1-1; no DNA check was done on the table's D call, TRBD1. TRBV1 is described as a pseudogene. This CDR3 has 16 amino acids. This chain's CDR3 is CTSSQDPGHANTEAFF. CDR3 coding DNA: TGCACCAGCAGCCAAGATCCCGGACACGCCAACACTGAAGCTTTCTTT.

The rearrangement uses TRBV6-1 and TRBJ1-5; 9 positions match TRBD1. The V segment lost 2 bases and the J segment 6 bases; nucleotides outside the gene matches: 8. The CDR3 covers 16 residues. Germline V gene data show CDR1 as MNHNS and CDR2 as SASEGT. The CDR3 sequence is CASSELTDRGGQPQHF. The CDR3 DNA reads TGTGCCAGCAGTGAACTCACGGACAGGGGAGGTCAGCCCCAGCATTTT.

The rearrangement uses TRBV6-6 and TRBJ2-5; TRBD1 is a possible D gene (6 bases). Near its end, the DNA agrees better with TRBJ2-7, so the J call may be wrong. This CDR3 has 14 amino acids. The germline CDR1 and CDR2 sequences are MNHNY and SVGAGI (reference sequence). The CDR3 spells CASSSRQASYEQYF. In DNA form, the CDR3 reads TGTGCCAGCAGTTCTCGACAGGCGAGCTACGAGCAGTACTTC.

The chain is built from TRBV10-3 and TRBJ2-1; the D gene is possibly TRBD2 (6 bases). This CDR3 is built from 17 residues. With 3 bases removed from V and 6 bases from J, the gap between germline ends came to 21 bases. CDR1 is ENHRY, CDR2 SYGVKD, per germline. The DNA for the CDR3 is TGTGCCATCAGTGATTGGGTTAAGGACGGGAGTGGCAATGAGCAGTTCTTC. This gives the protein CAISDWVKDGSGNEQFF.